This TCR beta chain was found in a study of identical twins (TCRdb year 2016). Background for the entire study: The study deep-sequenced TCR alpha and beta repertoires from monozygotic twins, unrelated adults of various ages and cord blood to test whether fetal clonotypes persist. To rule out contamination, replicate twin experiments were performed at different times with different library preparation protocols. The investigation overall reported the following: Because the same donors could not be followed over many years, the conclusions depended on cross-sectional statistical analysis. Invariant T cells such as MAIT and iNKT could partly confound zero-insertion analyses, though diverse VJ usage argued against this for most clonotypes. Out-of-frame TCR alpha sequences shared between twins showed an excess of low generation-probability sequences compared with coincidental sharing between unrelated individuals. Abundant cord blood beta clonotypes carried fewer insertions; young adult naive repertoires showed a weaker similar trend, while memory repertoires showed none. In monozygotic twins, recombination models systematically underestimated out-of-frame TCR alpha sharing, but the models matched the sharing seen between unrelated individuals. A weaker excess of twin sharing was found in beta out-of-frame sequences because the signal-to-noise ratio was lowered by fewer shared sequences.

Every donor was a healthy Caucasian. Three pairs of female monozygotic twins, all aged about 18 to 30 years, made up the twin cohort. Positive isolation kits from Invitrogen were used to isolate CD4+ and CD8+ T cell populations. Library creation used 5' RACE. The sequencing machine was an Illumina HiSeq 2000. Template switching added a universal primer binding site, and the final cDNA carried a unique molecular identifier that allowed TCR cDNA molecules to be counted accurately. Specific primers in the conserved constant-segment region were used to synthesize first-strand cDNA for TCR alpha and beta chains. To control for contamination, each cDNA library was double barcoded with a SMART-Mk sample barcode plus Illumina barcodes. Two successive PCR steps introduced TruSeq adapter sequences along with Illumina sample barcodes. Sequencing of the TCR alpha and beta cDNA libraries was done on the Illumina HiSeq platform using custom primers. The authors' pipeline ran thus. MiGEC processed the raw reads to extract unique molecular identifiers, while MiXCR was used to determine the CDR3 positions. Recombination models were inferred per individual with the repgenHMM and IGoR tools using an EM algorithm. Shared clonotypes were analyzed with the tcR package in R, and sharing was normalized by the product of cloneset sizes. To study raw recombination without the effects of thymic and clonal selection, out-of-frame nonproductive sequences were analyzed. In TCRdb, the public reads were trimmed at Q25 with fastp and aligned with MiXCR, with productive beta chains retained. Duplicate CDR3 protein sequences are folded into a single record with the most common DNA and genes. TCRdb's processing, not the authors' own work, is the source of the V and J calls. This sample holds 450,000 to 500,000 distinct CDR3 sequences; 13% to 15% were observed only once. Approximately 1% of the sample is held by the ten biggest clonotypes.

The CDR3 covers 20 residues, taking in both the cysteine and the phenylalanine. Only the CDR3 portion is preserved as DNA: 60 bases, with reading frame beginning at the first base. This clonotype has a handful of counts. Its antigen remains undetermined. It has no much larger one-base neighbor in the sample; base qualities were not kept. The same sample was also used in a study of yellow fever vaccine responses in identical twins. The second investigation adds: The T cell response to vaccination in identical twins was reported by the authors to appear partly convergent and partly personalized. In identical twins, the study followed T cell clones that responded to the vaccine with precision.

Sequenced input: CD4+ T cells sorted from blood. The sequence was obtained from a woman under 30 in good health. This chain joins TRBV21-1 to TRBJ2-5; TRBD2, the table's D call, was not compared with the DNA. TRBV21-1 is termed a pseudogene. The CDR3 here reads CASSKIEVGASGRTQETQYF. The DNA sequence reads TGTGCCAGCAGCAAAATCGAGGTCGGGGCTAGCGGGAGGACACAAGAGACCCAGTACTTC.